A single sample is the source of the 20 T cell receptor beta chains below, sequenced in a study of blood T cells in healthy people across ages. Primed by a sample-barcoded 5' primer and a J-beta primer mix, a second PCR proceeded for about 7 to 12 cycles. TCRdb reanalysed the 5' RACE reads using MiXCR and keeps one entry per CDR3 protein. This table has approximately 800,000 distinct CDR3 sequences, roughly 35% appearing once. Input material: blood. The receptors derive from a man between 18 and 29 years old in good health.

In this sample, this clonotype turned up a few times. The CDR3 DNA reads as TGTGCCAGCAGTTCTAATGACAGGGGGCTCTACAATGAGCAGTTCTTC. Its protein is CASSSNDRGLYNEQFF. This chain uses TRBV6-6 with TRBJ2-1, with TRBD1 matching over 10 bases. Trimming took 4 bases from V and 3 from J; bases not matched to a gene: 6. The CDR3 extends over 16 amino acids. Germline V gives CDR1 MNHNY, CDR2 SVGAGI (reference sequence).

This clonotype was counted only a few times. J is TRBJ2-3 and V is TRBV7-2; TRBD2 agrees at 9 bases. V trimming: 5 bases; J trimming: 1 base; junction bases outside the gene matches: 7. The CDR3 covers 16 residues. Germline CDR1 reads SGHTA; CDR2 reads FQGNSA. The CDR3 coding sequence is TGTGCCAGCAGCAACGATTTAGCGGGGGGCACAGATACGCAGTATTTT. It codes for CASSNDLAGGTDTQYF.

This clonotype showed up just a few times. The V call is TRBV25-1, the J call TRBJ1-1; the D is unclear. V shed 1 base and J shed 6 bases, with 12 bases lying between them. The CDR3 consists of 14 residues. CDR1 and CDR2 from the germline V gene are MGHDK and SYGVNS. CDR3 in amino acids: CASSEWGGYAEAFF. DNA of the CDR3: TGTGCCAGCAGTGAATGGGGAGGGTACGCTGAAGCTTTCTTT.

At least ten counts were recorded for this clonotype. The CDR3 here is CASTRTGQETQYF. The DNA of the CDR3 is TGTGCCAGCACCCGGACAGGGCAGGAGACCCAGTACTTC. V and J are TRBV12-3 or TRBV12-4 and TRBJ2-5, with 8 bases matching TRBD1. CDR3 length: 13 residues. The V and J ends lost 7 bases and 5 bases, in that order; junction bases with no gene match: 6.

The chain carries TRBV27 and TRBJ2-3, with 7 bases matching TRBD1. Germline CDR1 and CDR2: MNHEY and SMNVEV (reference sequence). The V segment lost 5 bases and the J segment 4 bases; nucleotides outside the gene matches: 9. The CDR3 loop spans 15 amino acids. The DNA for the CDR3 is TGTGCCAGCAGTCTCCACCGGGACAGATCAGATACGCAGTATTTT. Protein product: CASSLHRDRSDTQYF.

Ten or more counts support this clonotype. V gene TRBV4-3 combines with J gene TRBJ2-7, with D tentatively TRBD1 (5 bases). Germline V lookup: CDR1 LGHNA, CDR2 YSLEER. Trimming cost V 1 base and J 3 bases, with 10 bases left between them. The CDR3 has 14 residues. The chain's CDR3 is CASSQALDSYEQYF. As DNA, the CDR3 is TGCGCCAGCAGCCAAGCCCTAGACAGCTACGAGCAGTACTTC.

The chain has TRBV24-1 and TRBJ2-4; D unresolved. The CDR3 has 15 amino acids. Trimming left V 0 bases short and J 4 bases short, with 9 bases between. Germline V gene data show CDR1 as KGHDR and CDR2 as SFDVKD. The CDR3 loop reads CATSDLTEKKNIQYF. CDR3 nucleotide sequence: TGTGCCACCAGTGATTTGACAGAAAAGAAAAACATTCAGTACTTC.

This clonotype has ten or more counts. This chain joins TRBV5-1 and TRBJ1-1; D is unclear. V lost 4 bases, J lost 3 bases, and 13 bases lay in between. Germline CDR1 is SGHRS and CDR2 is YFSETQ. This CDR3 spans 14 amino acids. CDR3 nucleotides: TGCGCCAGCAGCCCATCGGGTGGTGACACTGAAGCTTTCTTT. This sequence encodes CASSPSGGDTEAFF.

This clonotype was detected a few times. The chain carries TRBV7-2 and TRBJ2-4; TRBD2 might be the D (6 bases). The CDR3 is 14 residues long. Germline V CDR1 and CDR2: SGHTA, FQGNSA. V was trimmed by 3 bases and J by 1 base, leaving 7 bases between them. For the CDR3, the DNA is TGTGCCAGCAGCTTGGGGAGGGCCAAAAACATTCAGTACTTC. Protein: CASSLGRAKNIQYF. Full variable domain (outside the CDR3, taken from reference TRBV7-2 and TRBJ2-4): GAGVSQSPSNKVTEKGKDVELRCDPISGHTALYWYRQSLGQGLEFLIYFQGNSAPDKSGLPSDRFSAERTGGSVSTLTIQRTQQEDSAVYLCASSLGRAKNIQYFGAGTRLSVL.

This sequence joins TRBV6-6 and TRBJ1-5; D remains unclear. From germline, CDR1 is MNHNY and CDR2 SVGAGI (reference sequence). This CDR3 is built from 13 residues. V lost 9 bases and J 7 bases, leaving 16 bases between the germline ends. CDR3 sequence: CASTYAFLQPQHF. CDR3 DNA sequence: TGTGCCAGTACTTATGCTTTTTTGCAGCCCCAGCATTTT.

The chain joins TRBV27 to TRBJ1-4; no reliable D call. This CDR3 region has 15 residues. V was clipped by 5 bases and J by 0 bases, with 10 bases between them. CDR1 MNHEY and CDR2 SMNVEV come from the germline V gene (reference sequence). CDR3 region: CASSPSVATNEKLFF. The CDR3 coding sequence is TGTGCCAGCAGTCCGTCAGTCGCAACTAATGAAAAACTGTTTTTT.

This clonotype was picked up a small number of times. The genes are TRBV11-2 and TRBJ2-1; tentatively, D is TRBD2 (6 bases). V lost 7 bases, J lost 0 bases, and 13 bases lay in between. The CDR3 covers 15 residues. Germline V gives CDR1 SGHAT, CDR2 FQNNGV. The CDR3 sequence: CASTKAGSSYNEQFF. CDR3 DNA sequence: TGTGCCAGCACCAAAGCGGGTAGCTCCTACAATGAGCAGTTCTTC.

The table lists this clonotype with a few counts. This chain links TRBV5-1 with TRBJ1-1, with D maybe TRBD1 (6 bases). This CDR3 has 12 residues. V lost 0 bases and J 6 bases, leaving 6 bases between the germline ends. Germline V lookup: CDR1 SGHRS, CDR2 YFSETQ. CDR3 protein: CASSLGQAEAFF. DNA for the CDR3: TGCGCCAGCAGCTTGGGACAGGCTGAAGCTTTCTTT.

For the CDR3, the DNA is TGTGCCAGCAGTTACTTTGGTAGGGATGAGCAGTTCTTC. As protein: CASSYFGRDEQFF. This chain uses TRBV6-6 with TRBJ2-1; no clear D. V lost 1 base and J lost 8, with 9 bases in between. The CDR3 is 13 residues long. Germline V gives CDR1 MNHNY, CDR2 SVGAGI (reference sequence).

The CDR3 loop reads CAISGTDRDTQYF. CDR3 bases: TGTGCCATCAGTGGGACCGACCGGGATACGCAGTATTTT. This chain uses TRBV10-3 with TRBJ2-3; D gene uncertain. V gave up 4 bases and J gave up 6 bases, with 11 bases separating them. The germline gives CDR1 ENHRY, CDR2 SYGVKD. CDR3 length equals 13 residues.

This clonotype has more than one count but fewer than ten. The rearrangement joins TRBV20-1 to TRBJ2-3; weak D call: TRBD2 (5 bases). Looked up from germline, CDR1 is DFQATT and CDR2 is SNEGSKA (reference sequence). This CDR3 contains 16 residues. Trimming cost V 4 bases and J 6 bases, with 23 bases left between them. CDR3 region: CSAKGLGLLPGDTQYF. CDR3 nucleotide sequence: TGCAGTGCTAAAGGGTTAGGGCTCCTGCCGGGGGATACGCAGTATTTT.

The rearrangement links TRBV12-3 or TRBV12-4 to TRBJ2-7, with D unresolved. The CDR3 spans 12 residues. V lost 1 base and J 6 bases, leaving 7 bases between the germline ends. The CDR3 is CASSLVTTEQYF. The CDR3, as DNA: TGTGCCAGCAGTTTAGTAACTACCGAGCAGTACTTC.

The CDR3 sequence: CASSFPRLAGTTSETQYF. The CDR3 bases are TGTGCCAGCAGTTTTCCTAGACTAGCGGGGACTACCTCAGAGACCCAGTACTTC. The chain recombines TRBV6-2 or TRBV6-3 with TRBJ2-7; 11 positions agree with TRBD2. The DNA matches TRBJ2-5 better at its end, which makes the J call doubtful. Germline CDR1 is MNHEY and CDR2 is SVGEGT. The CDR3 length is 18 residues.

This clonotype was observed a handful of times. V and J are TRBV6-5 and TRBJ1-2, with D unresolved. The CDR3 spans 13 residues. In germline, CDR1 is MNHEY, CDR2 SVGAGI. Trimming pared 5 bases from V and 4 bases from J, leaving 11 bases between. The CDR3 DNA follows: TGTGCCAGCAGTGCCGGGCCGATCTATGGCTACACCTTC. It encodes CASSAGPIYGYTF.

This clonotype has ten or more counts. The rearrangement uses TRBV7-9 and TRBJ2-5, with D perhaps matching TRBD2 (6 bases). The CDR3 runs to 12 residues. V was shortened by 10 bases and J by 2 bases, with 11 bases between the two germline ends. CDR1 and CDR2 from the germline V gene are SEHNR and FQNEAQ (reference sequence). CDR3 sequence (DNA): TGTGCCACGGAGGGGCTTCAAGAGACCCAGTACTTC. As protein: CATEGLQETQYF. Supplemented by reference TRBV7-9 and TRBJ2-5, the full variable domain reads DTGVSQNPRHKITKRGQNVTFRCDPISEHNRLYWYRQTLGQGPEFLTYFQNEAQLEKSRLLSDRFSAERPKGSFSTLEIQRTEQGDSAMYLCATEGLQETQYFGPGTRLLVL.